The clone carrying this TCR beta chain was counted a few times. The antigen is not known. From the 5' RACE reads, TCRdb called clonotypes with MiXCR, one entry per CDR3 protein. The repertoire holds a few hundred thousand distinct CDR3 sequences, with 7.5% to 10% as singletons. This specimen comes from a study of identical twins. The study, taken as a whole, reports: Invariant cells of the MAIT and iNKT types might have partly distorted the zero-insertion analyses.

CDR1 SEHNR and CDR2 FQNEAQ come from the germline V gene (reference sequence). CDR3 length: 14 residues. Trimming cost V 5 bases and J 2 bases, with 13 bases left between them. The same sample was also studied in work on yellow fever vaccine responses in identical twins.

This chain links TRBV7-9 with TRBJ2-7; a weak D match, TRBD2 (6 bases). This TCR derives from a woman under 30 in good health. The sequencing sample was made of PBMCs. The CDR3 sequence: CASSRDGGPYEQYF. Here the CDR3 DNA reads TGTGCCAGCAGCAGGGACGGGGGTCCCTACGAGCAGTACTTC.